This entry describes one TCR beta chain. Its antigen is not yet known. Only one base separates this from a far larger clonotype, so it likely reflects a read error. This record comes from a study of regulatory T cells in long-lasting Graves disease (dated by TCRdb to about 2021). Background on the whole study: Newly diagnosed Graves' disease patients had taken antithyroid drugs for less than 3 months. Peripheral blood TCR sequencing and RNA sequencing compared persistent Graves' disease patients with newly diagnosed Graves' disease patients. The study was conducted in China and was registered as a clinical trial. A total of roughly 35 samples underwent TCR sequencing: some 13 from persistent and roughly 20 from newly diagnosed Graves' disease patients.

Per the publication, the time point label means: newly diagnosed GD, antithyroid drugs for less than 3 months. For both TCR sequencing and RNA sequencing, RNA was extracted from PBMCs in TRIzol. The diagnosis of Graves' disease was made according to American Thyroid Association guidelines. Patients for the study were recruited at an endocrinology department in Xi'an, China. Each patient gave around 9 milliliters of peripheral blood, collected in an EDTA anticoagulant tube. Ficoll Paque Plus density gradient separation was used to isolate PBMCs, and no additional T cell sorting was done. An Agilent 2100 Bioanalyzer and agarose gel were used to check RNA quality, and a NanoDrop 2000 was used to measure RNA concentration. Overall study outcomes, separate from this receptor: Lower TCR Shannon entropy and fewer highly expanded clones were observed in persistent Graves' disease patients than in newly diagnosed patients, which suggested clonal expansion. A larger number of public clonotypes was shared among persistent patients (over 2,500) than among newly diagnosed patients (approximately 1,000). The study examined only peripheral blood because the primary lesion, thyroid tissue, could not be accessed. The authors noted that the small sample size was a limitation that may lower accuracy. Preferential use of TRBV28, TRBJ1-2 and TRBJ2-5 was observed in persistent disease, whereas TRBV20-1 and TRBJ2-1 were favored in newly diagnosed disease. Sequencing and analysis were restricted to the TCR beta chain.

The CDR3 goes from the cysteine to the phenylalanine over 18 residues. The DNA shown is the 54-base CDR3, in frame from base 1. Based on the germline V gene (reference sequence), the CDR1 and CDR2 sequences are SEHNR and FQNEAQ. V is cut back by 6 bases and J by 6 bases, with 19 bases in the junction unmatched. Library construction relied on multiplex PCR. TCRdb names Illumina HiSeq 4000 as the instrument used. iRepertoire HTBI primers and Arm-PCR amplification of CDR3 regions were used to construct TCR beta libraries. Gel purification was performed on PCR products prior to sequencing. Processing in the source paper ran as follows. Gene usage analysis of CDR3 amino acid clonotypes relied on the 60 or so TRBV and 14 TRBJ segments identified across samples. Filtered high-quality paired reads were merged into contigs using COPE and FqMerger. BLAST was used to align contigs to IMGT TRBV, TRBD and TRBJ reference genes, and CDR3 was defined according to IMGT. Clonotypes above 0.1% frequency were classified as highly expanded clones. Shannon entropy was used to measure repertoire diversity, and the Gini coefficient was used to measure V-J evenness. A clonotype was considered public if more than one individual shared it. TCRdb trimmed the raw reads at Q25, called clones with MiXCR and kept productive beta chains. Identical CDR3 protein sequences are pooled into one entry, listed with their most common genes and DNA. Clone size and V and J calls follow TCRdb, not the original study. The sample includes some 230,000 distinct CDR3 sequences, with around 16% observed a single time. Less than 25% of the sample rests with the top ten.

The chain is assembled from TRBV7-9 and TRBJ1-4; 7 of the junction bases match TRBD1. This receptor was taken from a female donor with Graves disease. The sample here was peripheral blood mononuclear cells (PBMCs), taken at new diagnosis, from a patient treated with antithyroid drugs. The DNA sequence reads TGTGCCAGCAGTGCGACAGGGCACCCAAACCTCTCCCATGAAAAACTGTTTTTT. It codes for CASSATGHPNLSHEKLFF.